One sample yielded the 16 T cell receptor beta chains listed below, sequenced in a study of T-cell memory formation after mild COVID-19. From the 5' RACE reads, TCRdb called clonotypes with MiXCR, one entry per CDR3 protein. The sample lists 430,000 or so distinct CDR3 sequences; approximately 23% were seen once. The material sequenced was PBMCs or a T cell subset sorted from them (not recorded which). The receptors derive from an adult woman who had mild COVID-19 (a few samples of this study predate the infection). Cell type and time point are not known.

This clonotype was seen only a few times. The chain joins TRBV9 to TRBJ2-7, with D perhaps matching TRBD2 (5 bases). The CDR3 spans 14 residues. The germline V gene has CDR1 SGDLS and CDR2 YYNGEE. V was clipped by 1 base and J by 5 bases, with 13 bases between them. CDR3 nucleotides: TGTGCCAGCAGCGTATCCGGGCGGGTCCACGAGCAGTACTTC. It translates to CASSVSGRVHEQYF.

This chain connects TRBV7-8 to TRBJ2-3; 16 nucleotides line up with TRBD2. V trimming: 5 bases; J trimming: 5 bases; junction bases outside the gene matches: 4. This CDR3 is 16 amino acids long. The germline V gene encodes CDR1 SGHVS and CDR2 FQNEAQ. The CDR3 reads CASSQGLAGGVDTQYF. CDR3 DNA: TGTGCCAGCAGCCAGGGACTAGCGGGAGGGGTAGATACGCAGTATTTT.

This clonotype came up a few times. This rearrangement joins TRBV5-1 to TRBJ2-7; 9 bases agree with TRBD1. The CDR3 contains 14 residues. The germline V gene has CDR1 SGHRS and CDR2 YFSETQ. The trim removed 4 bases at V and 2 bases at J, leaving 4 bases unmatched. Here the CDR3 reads CASSIRQGAYEQYF. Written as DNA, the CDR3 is TGCGCCAGCAGCATCCGACAGGGGGCCTACGAGCAGTACTTC.

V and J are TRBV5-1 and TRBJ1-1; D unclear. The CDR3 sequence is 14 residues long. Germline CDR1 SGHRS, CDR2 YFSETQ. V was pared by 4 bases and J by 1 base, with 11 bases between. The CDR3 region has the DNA TGCGCCAGCAGCCGGAGGTGGGGGAACACTGAAGCTTTCTTT. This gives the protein CASSRRWGNTEAFF.

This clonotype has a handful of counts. The CDR3 is CASSLALTSAQETQYF. In DNA form, the CDR3 reads TGCGCCAGCAGCTTGGCCCTGACTAGCGCCCAAGAGACCCAGTACTTC. The chain couples TRBV5-1 to TRBJ2-5, with 8 bases aligning to TRBD2. CDR1 and CDR2 (germline): SGHRS, YFSETQ. CDR3 length: 16 residues. V lost 0 bases, J lost 1 base, and 5 bases stayed unmatched. The full variable domain, with the rest looked up from reference TRBV5-1 and TRBJ2-5, is KAGVTQTPRYLIKTRGQQVTLSCSPISGHRSVSWYQQTPGQGLQFLFEYFSETQRNKGNFPGRFSGRQFSNSRSEMNVSTLELGDSALYLCASSLALTSAQETQYFGPGTRLLVL.

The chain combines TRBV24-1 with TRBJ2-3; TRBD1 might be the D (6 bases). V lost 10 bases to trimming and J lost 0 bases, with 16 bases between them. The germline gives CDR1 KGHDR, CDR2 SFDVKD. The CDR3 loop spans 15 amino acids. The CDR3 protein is CATRLGGGSTDTQYF. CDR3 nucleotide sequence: TGTGCCACGCGGCTAGGGGGTGGGAGCACAGATACGCAGTATTTT.

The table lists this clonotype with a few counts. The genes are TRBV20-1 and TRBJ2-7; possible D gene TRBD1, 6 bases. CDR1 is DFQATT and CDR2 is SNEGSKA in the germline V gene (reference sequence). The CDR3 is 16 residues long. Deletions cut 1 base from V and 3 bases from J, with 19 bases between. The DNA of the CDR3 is TGCAGTGCTAGAGTACAGGGAAAAAAGCGTATCTACGAGCAGTACTTC. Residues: CSARVQGKKRIYEQYF.

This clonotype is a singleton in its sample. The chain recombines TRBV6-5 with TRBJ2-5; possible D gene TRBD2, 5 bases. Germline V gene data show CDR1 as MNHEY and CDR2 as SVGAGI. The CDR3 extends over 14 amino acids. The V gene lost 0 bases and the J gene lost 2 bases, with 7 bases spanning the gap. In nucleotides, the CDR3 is TGTGCCAGCAGTTACTCGGGGAGACAAGAGACCCAGTACTTC. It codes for CASSYSGRQETQYF.

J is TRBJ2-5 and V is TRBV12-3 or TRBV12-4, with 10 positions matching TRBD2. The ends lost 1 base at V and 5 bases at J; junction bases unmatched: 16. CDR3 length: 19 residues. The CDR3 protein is CASSLGTLGLAGVEETQYF. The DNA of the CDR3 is TGTGCCAGCAGTTTAGGGACCTTGGGGCTAGCGGGAGTCGAGGAGACCCAGTACTTC.

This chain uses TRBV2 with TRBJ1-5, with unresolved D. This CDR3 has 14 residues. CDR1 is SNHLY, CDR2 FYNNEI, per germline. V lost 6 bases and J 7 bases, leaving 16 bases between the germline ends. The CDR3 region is CASSQQEGPQPQHF. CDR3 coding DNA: TGTGCCAGCAGCCAGCAGGAGGGCCCGCAGCCCCAGCATTTT.

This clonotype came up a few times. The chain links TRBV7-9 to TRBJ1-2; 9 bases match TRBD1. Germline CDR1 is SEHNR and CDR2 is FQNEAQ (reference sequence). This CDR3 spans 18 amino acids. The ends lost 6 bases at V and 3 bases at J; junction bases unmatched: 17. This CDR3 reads CASSDTRDRESLDYGYTF. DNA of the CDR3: TGTGCCAGCAGTGACACCCGGGACAGGGAATCCTTAGACTATGGCTACACCTTC.

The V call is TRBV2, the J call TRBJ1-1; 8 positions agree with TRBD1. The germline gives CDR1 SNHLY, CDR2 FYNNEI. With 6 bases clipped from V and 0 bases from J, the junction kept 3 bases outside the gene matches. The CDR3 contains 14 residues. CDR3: CASRDRGMNTEAFF. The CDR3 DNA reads TGTGCCAGCAGAGACAGGGGAATGAACACTGAAGCTTTCTTT. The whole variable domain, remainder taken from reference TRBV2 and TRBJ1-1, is EPEVTQTPSHQVTQMGQEVILRCVPISNHLYFYWYRQILGQKVEFLVSFYNNEISEKSEIFDDQFSVERPDGSNFTLKIRSTKLEDSAMYFCASRDRGMNTEAFFGQGTRLTVV.

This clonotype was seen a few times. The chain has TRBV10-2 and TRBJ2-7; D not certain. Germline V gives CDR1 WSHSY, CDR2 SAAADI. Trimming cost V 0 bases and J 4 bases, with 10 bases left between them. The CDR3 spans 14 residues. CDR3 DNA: TGCGCCAGCAGTGAGTCAGAAGGGTGGTACGAGCAGTACTTC. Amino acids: CASSESEGWYEQYF.

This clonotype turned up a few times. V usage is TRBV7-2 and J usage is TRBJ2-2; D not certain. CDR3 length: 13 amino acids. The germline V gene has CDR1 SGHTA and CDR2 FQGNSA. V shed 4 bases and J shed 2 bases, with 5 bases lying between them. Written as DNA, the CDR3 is TGTGCCAGCAGCTCCCCTAACACCGGGGAGCTGTTTTTT. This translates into CASSSPNTGELFF.

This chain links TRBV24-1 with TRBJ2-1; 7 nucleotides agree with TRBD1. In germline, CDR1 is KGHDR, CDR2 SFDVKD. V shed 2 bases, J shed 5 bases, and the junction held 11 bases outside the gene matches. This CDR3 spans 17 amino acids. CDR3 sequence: CATSDSPTGIVHNEQFF. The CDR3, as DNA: TGTGCCACCAGTGATTCACCGACAGGGATTGTCCACAATGAGCAGTTCTTC.

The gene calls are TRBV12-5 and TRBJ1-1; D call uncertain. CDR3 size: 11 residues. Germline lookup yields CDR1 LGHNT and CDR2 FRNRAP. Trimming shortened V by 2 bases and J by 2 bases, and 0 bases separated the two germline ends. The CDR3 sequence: CASGLNTEAFF. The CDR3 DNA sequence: TGTGCTAGTGGTTTGAACACTGAAGCTTTCTTT. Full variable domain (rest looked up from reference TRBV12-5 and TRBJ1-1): DARVTQTPRHKVTEMGQEVTMRCQPILGHNTVFWYRQTMMQGLELLAYFRNRAPLDDSGMPKDRFSAEMPDATLATLKIQPSEPRDSAVYFCASGLNTEAFFGQGTRLTVV.